These 18 T cell receptor beta chains share one sample of origin, sequenced in a study of shared clonotypes between healthy human individuals. Data came from immunoSEQ multiplex PCR; TCRdb stores just in-frame clones and leaves some out. Here the sample spans 2 million to 2.5 million clones, 80% to 95% being singletons. The sequenced sample was naive CD4+ T cells from PBMCs. Subset described: CD45RA+ positively selected. Receptors were obtained from a young man in good health. Some clones in this sample may be carry-over from other donors' samples.

Worth noting for this clone: Because the CDR3's place on the DNA is in doubt, the DNA is left out and the CDR3 is given as listed by TCRdb. The rearrangement links TRBV25-1 to TRBJ1-1. With termini counted, the CDR3 has 13 amino acids. Per the germline V gene, CDR1 is MGHDK and CDR2 is SYGVNS. The CDR3: CASSEGARSKLSF.

The rearrangement joins TRBV4-3 to TRBJ2-7; possible D gene TRBD2, 6 bases. Trimming removed 2 bases from V and 0 bases from J, with 17 bases in between. CDR1 LGHNA and CDR2 YSLEER come from the germline V gene. CDR3 length equals 17 residues. CDR3: CASSQNWGVGISYEQYF. Here the CDR3 DNA reads TGCGCCAGCAGCCAAAACTGGGGGGTGGGGATCTCCTACGAGCAGTACTTC.

The V call is TRBV5-1, the J call TRBJ2-7; D might be TRBD1 (5 bases). Germline-derived CDR1 and CDR2 are SGHRS and YFSETQ. The V end was cut by 5 bases, the J end by 3 bases, with 15 bases between. The CDR3 sequence is 14 residues long. In DNA, the CDR3 is TGCGCCAGCAGTACTCAGGGTACCGGCTACGAGCAGTACTTC. Translated, it gives CASSTQGTGYEQYF.

This sequence joins TRBV6-5 and TRBJ2-3; D is ambiguous. The V gene's germline CDR1 is MNHEY and CDR2 SVGAGI. Between the trimmed V and J ends, which lost 2 bases and 4 bases, there was a span of 10 bases. This CDR3 contains 14 residues. The CDR3 loop reads CASSYRMLADTQYF. For the CDR3, the DNA is TGTGCCAGCAGTTACCGGATGTTAGCAGATACGCAGTATTTT.

This clone was found once. The V call is TRBV5-1, the J call TRBJ2-7; the D gene is possibly TRBD1 (6 bases). There are 16 residues in the CDR3. V lost 4 bases and J 4 bases, leaving 21 bases between the germline ends. CDR1 SGHRS and CDR2 YFSETQ come from the germline V gene. The CDR3 loop is CASSVTGGVSTYEQYF. The CDR3, as DNA: TGCGCCAGCAGCGTGACAGGAGGTGTCTCAACGTACGAGCAGTACTTC.

The chain has TRBV6-5 and TRBJ2-3, with 9 bases matching TRBD1. CDR1 is MNHEY and CDR2 is SVGAGI in the germline V gene. V shed 3 bases, J shed 3 bases, and the junction held 4 bases outside the gene matches. The CDR3 runs 15 residues. This CDR3 is CASSYFGTGTDTQYF. CDR3 DNA: TGTGCCAGCAGTTATTTTGGGACAGGGACAGATACGCAGTATTTT.

This clone was counted once. This chain joins TRBV11-3 and TRBJ2-7; the D is unclear. Trimming shortened V by 4 bases and J by 5 bases, and 12 bases separated the two germline ends. The CDR3 is 13 amino acids. The germline V gene encodes CDR1 SGHNT and CDR2 YENEEA. The CDR3 loop reads CASSSGRSDEQYF. For the CDR3, the DNA is TGTGCCAGCAGCTCCGGACGGTCTGACGAGCAGTACTTC.

The V and J genes are TRBV7-3 and TRBJ2-7; TRBD2 agrees at 7 bases. The CDR3 length is 15 residues. After removal of 3 bases from V and 6 bases from J, the junction contained 11 bases not matched to a gene. Germline values: CDR1 SGHTA, CDR2 FQGTGA. The CDR3 DNA is TGTGCCAGCAGCTTGACCGGGACTAAAGTGCCCGAGCAGTACTTC. Amino acids: CASSLTGTKVPEQYF.

This clone was found a few times. This sample includes further DNA sequences coding for the same CDR3. The V gene is TRBV28, the J gene TRBJ1-5; D unclear. This CDR3 region has 13 residues. Trimming took off 5 bases at V and 3 bases at J, with 8 bases between the two ends. From germline, CDR1 is MDHEN and CDR2 SYDVKM. The CDR3, as DNA: TGTGCCAGCAGTCCGGGCCTCAATCAGCCCCAGCATTTT. This sequence encodes CASSPGLNQPQHF.

V usage is TRBV28 and J usage is TRBJ2-7, with 9 bases lining up with TRBD1. Losses at the gene ends were 10 bases for V and 4 bases for J; bases not matched to a gene: 5. The CDR3 is made up of 12 amino acids. The germline V gene encodes CDR1 MDHEN and CDR2 SYDVKM. The CDR3 protein is CATGGQGYEQYF. The CDR3 coding sequence is TGTGCCACCGGGGGACAGGGTTACGAGCAGTACTTC.

This sequence joins TRBV7-9 and TRBJ1-1; D might be TRBD1 (5 bases). With 5 bases removed from V and 4 bases from J, the gap between germline ends came to 20 bases. Germline-derived CDR1 and CDR2 are SEHNR and FQNEAQ (reference sequence). CDR3 size: 16 residues. In nucleotides, the CDR3 is TGTGCCAGCAGCCCCCAGGGTGGGGGATTAGGCACTGAAGCTTTCTTT. Translated, it gives CASSPQGGGLGTEAFF. The whole variable domain, remainder taken from reference TRBV7-9 and TRBJ1-1, is DTGVSQNPRHKITKRGQNVTFRCDPISEHNRLYWYRQTLGQGPEFLTYFQNEAQLEKSRLLSDRFSAERPKGSFSTLEIQRTEQGDSAMYLCASSPQGGGLGTEAFFGQGTRLTVV.

The V call is TRBV6-1, the J call TRBJ1-1; D gene ambiguous. The V and J ends lost 6 bases and 0 bases respectively, with 8 bases between them. CDR3 size: 13 residues. From germline, CDR1 is MNHNS and CDR2 SASEGT. The CDR3 loop is CASSPGLNTEAFF. CDR3 in DNA: TGTGCCAGCAGCCCGGGTTTGAACACTGAAGCTTTCTTT.

CDR3 bases: TGTGCCAGCAGTTACAGGGGTGGCTCCTACGAGCAGTACTTC. Translating gives CASSYRGGSYEQYF. The chain combines TRBV27 with TRBJ2-7, with 7 bases matching TRBD1. V dropped 4 bases and J dropped 0; count of bases not matched to a gene: 3. This CDR3 has 14 residues. Germline-derived CDR1 and CDR2 are MNHEY and SMNVEV (reference sequence).

The chain has TRBV6-4 and TRBJ2-3, with unresolved D. CDR3 size: 13 residues. Looked up from germline, CDR1 is MRHNA and CDR2 is SNTAGT. V lost 4 bases and J lost 4, with 9 bases in between. The CDR3 loop reads CASSAPGADTQYF. CDR3 nucleotides: TGTGCCAGCAGTGCCCCAGGTGCAGATACGCAGTATTTT.

This clone has more than one count but fewer than ten. This chain links TRBV29-1 with TRBJ1-1; D is unclear. CDR1 is SQVTM and CDR2 is ANQGSEA in the germline V gene. The CDR3 contains 10 residues. Trimming left V 7 bases short and J 1 base short, with 4 bases between. CDR3 DNA: TGCAGCGCAACGAACACTGAAGCTTTCTTT. It specifies CSATNTEAFF.

As to this clone: The identical CDR3 is also encoded by other nucleotide sequences in the sample. The rearrangement links TRBV19 to TRBJ2-2, with a possible D match to TRBD2 (5 bases). With 2 bases removed from V and 5 bases from J, the gap between germline ends came to 6 bases. The CDR3 totals 13 residues. Germline lookup yields CDR1 LNHDA and CDR2 SQIVND (reference sequence). Written as DNA, the CDR3 is TGTGCCAGTAGTATACGCGGGACCGGGGAGCTGTTTTTT. Amino acids: CASSIRGTGELFF. Using reference TRBV19 and TRBJ2-2 for the parts outside the CDR3, the full variable domain is DGGITQSPKYLFRKEGQNVTLSCEQNLNHDAMYWYRQDPGQGLRLIYYSQIVNDFQKGDIAEGYSVSREKKESFPLTVTSAQKNPTAFYLCASSIRGTGELFFGEGSRLTVL.

V and J are TRBV6-4 and TRBJ2-2; D is unresolved. Trimming took 8 bases from V and 7 from J, leaving 17 bases between them. The CDR3 totals 14 residues. Germline V gene lookup returns CDR1 MRHNA and CDR2 SNTAGT. Written as DNA, the CDR3 is TGTGCCAGCTCCCCTTCCGGATGGGTCGGGGAGCTGTTTTTT. Protein: CASSPSGWVGELFF.

V gene TRBV7-9 combines with J gene TRBJ1-2, with 7 bases identical to TRBD1. The V and J ends lost 5 bases and 2 bases, in that order; junction bases with no gene match: 20. The CDR3 runs 19 residues. In germline, CDR1 is SEHNR, CDR2 FQNEAQ (reference sequence). The CDR3 sequence: CASSPGVIGQGDLNYGYTF. In DNA form, the CDR3 reads TGTGCCAGCAGCCCCGGGGTTATCGGGCAGGGGGATCTCAACTATGGCTACACCTTC.